One TCR beta chain is described in this entry. Repertoires were generated with immunoSEQ multiplex PCR, while TCRdb's copy carries only in-frame clones and drops some. The sample yields around 21,000 clones, roughly 84% seen once. The data are from a study of blood T cell repertoires in COVID-19. Germline V gene lookup returns CDR1 SGHDT and CDR2 YYEEEE. The V gene end was trimmed by 0 bases and the J gene end by 2 bases; junction bases not matched to a gene: 3. The CDR3 totals 15 residues. Material: peripheral blood. The receptor comes from a man in his forties with acute or convalescent COVID-19. V usage is TRBV5-6 and J usage is TRBJ2-7, with TRBD1 matching over 9 bases. CDR3 sequence reads: CASSLGGQGTYEQYF. CDR3 bases: TGTGCCAGCAGCTTGGGAGGACAGGGGACCTACGAGCAGTACTTC.